The 14 T cell receptor beta chains in this list originate from one sample, sequenced in a study of blood T cell repertoires in COVID-19. Sequencing used immunoSEQ multiplex PCR; TCRdb keeps in-frame clones, though not all of them. The table records 430,000 or so clones, 88% of them present only once. The source material was PBMCs or T cells enriched from blood (not recorded which). The receptors derive from a woman in her thirties or forties who had recovered from COVID-19.

The chain has TRBV7-2 and TRBJ2-1, with 9 bases lining up with TRBD2. After removal of 2 bases from V and 6 bases from J, the junction contained 5 bases not matched to a gene. From germline, CDR1 is SGHTA and CDR2 FQGNSA. This CDR3 is built from 15 residues. CDR3 coding DNA: TGTGCCAGCAGCTTACGGCGCGGGGGGGCCAATGAGCAGTTCTTC. As protein: CASSLRRGGANEQFF.

This clone is a singleton in its sample. This sequence joins TRBV9 and TRBJ1-1; TRBD1 agrees at 7 bases. Unmatched junction bases numbered 5, after V lost 0 bases and J lost 0 bases. Germline CDR1 and CDR2: SGDLS and YYNGEE. The CDR3 is made up of 16 amino acids. The CDR3 region is CASSVDTGELNTEAFF. CDR3 nucleotides: TGTGCCAGCAGCGTAGACACAGGGGAATTGAACACTGAAGCTTTCTTT. The full variable domain, rest sourced from reference TRBV9 and TRBJ1-1, is DSGVTQTPKHLITATGQRVTLRCSPRSGDLSVYWYQQSLDQGLQFLIQYYNGEERAKGNILERFSAQQFPDLHSELNLSSLELGDSALYFCASSVDTGELNTEAFFGQGTRLTVV.

J is TRBJ1-5 and V is TRBV2; D call uncertain. This CDR3 contains 14 residues. Germline assignment: CDR1 SNHLY and CDR2 FYNNEI. The V end lost 3 bases, the J end lost 0 bases, and 6 bases lay between the germline ends. The CDR3 is CASSDGYSNQPQHF. CDR3 DNA sequence: TGTGCCAGCAGTGACGGGTATAGCAATCAGCCCCAGCATTTT.

The rearrangement links TRBV24-1 to TRBJ1-1; D is unclear. V lost 5 bases and J lost 1, with 7 bases in between. The CDR3 length is 13 residues. Germline V gene data show CDR1 as KGHDR and CDR2 as SFDVKD. CDR3 amino acids: CATSAAGNTEAFF. CDR3 nucleotides: TGTGCCACCAGTGCTGCAGGGAACACTGAAGCTTTCTTT.

The gene calls are TRBV7-6 and TRBJ2-1; TRBD2 might be the D (5 bases). V was cut by 1 base and J by 0 bases, with 13 bases left in between. Germline CDR1 SGHVS, CDR2 FNYEAQ. The CDR3 has 17 amino acids. DNA of the CDR3: TGTGCCAGCAGCTTAGTGGTCCCGGGGAGCTCCTACAATGAGCAGTTCTTC. Protein: CASSLVVPGSSYNEQFF.

This clone was seen only a few times. The rearrangement uses TRBV3-1 (or the pseudogene TRBV3-2) and TRBJ1-3, with D maybe TRBD1 (5 bases). The V and J ends lost 5 bases and 0 bases respectively, with 14 bases between them. Germline-derived CDR1 and CDR2 are LGHDT and YNNKEL (reference sequence). This CDR3 has 16 amino acids. The CDR3 DNA reads as TGTGCCAGCAGCATTGCTCAGGGCCCCTCTGGAAACACCATATATTTT. It encodes CASSIAQGPSGNTIYF.

The rearrangement joins TRBV5-4 to TRBJ2-2; no firm D call. The V gene lost 3 bases and the J gene lost 4 bases, with 7 bases spanning the gap. This CDR3 spans 13 amino acids. The V gene's germline CDR1 is SGHNT and CDR2 YYREEE (reference sequence). CDR3: CASSSLVTGELFF. The CDR3 DNA reads TGTGCCAGCAGCTCTCTAGTCACCGGGGAGCTGTTTTTT.

The V gene is TRBV11-3, the J gene TRBJ2-7; D may be TRBD1 (6 bases). Germline V CDR1 and CDR2: SGHNT, YENEEA. Trimming removed 8 bases at V and 2 bases at J, with 13 bases between. CDR3 size: 13 residues. This CDR3 is CASQDRSTYEQYF. Written as DNA, the CDR3 is TGTGCCAGCCAGGACAGATCGACCTACGAGCAGTACTTC.

The chain is built from TRBV6-5 and TRBJ2-7; 11 nucleotides agree with TRBD2. CDR1 and CDR2 (germline): MNHEY, SVGAGI. V dropped 6 bases and J dropped 5; count of bases not matched to a gene: 6. The CDR3 is 14 amino acids. The CDR3 protein is CASRRLAGNDEQYF. DNA of the CDR3: TGTGCCAGCAGGAGACTAGCGGGAAACGACGAGCAGTACTTC.

This clone occurred once. This chain uses TRBV5-1 with TRBJ2-7; 11 bases map to TRBD1. With 3 bases clipped from V and 6 bases from J, the junction kept 8 bases outside the gene matches. There are 15 residues in the CDR3. The V gene's germline CDR1 is SGHRS and CDR2 YFSETQ. In DNA form, the CDR3 reads TGCGCCAGCAGCTCCGTGGACAGGGGGCAGGGCGAGCAGTACTTC. This gives the protein CASSSVDRGQGEQYF.

The chain combines TRBV11-3 with TRBJ2-3; unclear D gene. The V gene's germline CDR1 is SGHNT and CDR2 YENEEA. V lost 4 bases to trimming and J lost 4 bases, with 12 bases between them. The CDR3 consists of 14 residues. The CDR3 reads CASSSAELADTQYF. In DNA form, the CDR3 reads TGTGCCAGCAGCTCCGCCGAGCTCGCAGATACGCAGTATTTT.

This rearrangement joins TRBV27 to TRBJ2-1; 9 nucleotides line up with TRBD1. CDR3 length: 15 amino acids. The germline CDR1 and CDR2 sequences are MNHEY and SMNVEV (reference sequence). J lost 9 bases, V lost 7 bases, and 13 bases had no gene match. CDR3 loop: CASTTTGTGQGEQFF. The DNA for the CDR3 is TGTGCCAGCACCACGACCGGGACAGGGCAAGGTGAGCAGTTCTTC.

The chain couples TRBV27 to TRBJ2-7, with TRBD1 matching 8 bases. This CDR3 is 15 amino acids long. Germline V gene data show CDR1 as MNHEY and CDR2 as SMNVEV (reference sequence). Unmatched junction bases numbered 10, after V lost 3 bases and J lost 6 bases. CDR3 sequence: CASSLRQGFFGEQYF. CDR3 coding DNA: TGTGCCAGCAGTTTGAGACAGGGGTTTTTTGGCGAGCAGTACTTC.

The chain combines TRBV29-1 with TRBJ2-6; the D gene is possibly TRBD1 (5 bases). The V end was cut by 4 bases, the J end by 4 bases, with 11 bases between. CDR1 is SQVTM and CDR2 is ANQGSEA in the germline V gene. CDR3 size: 14 residues. The CDR3 reads CSVAGLVGANVLTF. The DNA of the CDR3 is TGCAGCGTTGCAGGGTTAGTAGGGGCCAACGTCCTGACTTTC. The entire variable domain, with the rest obtained from reference TRBV29-1 and TRBJ2-6, is as follows: SAVISQKPSRDICQRGTSLTIQCQVDSQVTMMFWYRQQPGQSLTLIATANQGSEATYESGFVIDKFPISRPNLTFSTLTVSNMSPEDSSIYLCSVAGLVGANVLTFGAGSRLTVL.